The T cell receptor (beta chain) under discussion was sequenced for a study of Ad26.COV2.S vaccination and SARS-CoV-2 variants. As for the study in general: A participant enrolled in the COV1001 Ad26.COV2.S trial arm provided the sample. Into the muscle, Ad26.COV2.S was dosed once or twice, 56 days apart.

Remarks on this clone: Its cognate antigen is unknown.

Study-wide findings and caveats: Following vaccination, spike-specific CD8+ and CD4+ T cell responses reportedly exhibited substantial breadth.

Repertoires were generated with immunoSEQ multiplex PCR, while TCRdb's copy carries only in-frame clones and drops some. The top ten hold roughly 6% of the sample, which has 330,000 or so clones, roughly 90% seen once. Treatment of the sample: over 15 received Ad26.COV2.S at low or high dose, single or two shots; 5 received placebo; per-sample allocation not given. Samples analyzed were those drawn on day 63 after the first vaccine or placebo injection. The V segment lost 4 bases and the J segment 5 bases; nucleotides outside the gene matches: 3. Germline-derived CDR1 and CDR2 are SGHRS and YFSETQ. The CDR3 length is 13 residues.

The source was peripheral blood, collected in a trial of Ad26.COV2.S vaccine versus placebo. The origin of this receptor is a person aged 18-60 years who received the Ad26.COV2.S COVID-19 vaccine or a placebo. The chain couples TRBV5-1 to TRBJ1-2, with TRBD1 matching 9 bases. The CDR3 region has the DNA TGCGCCAGCAGCGACGGACAGGGGTATGGCTACACCTTC. This translates into CASSDGQGYGYTF.